Listed here are 27 T cell receptor beta chains from one sample, sequenced in a study of T cell responses to AZD1222 COVID-19 vaccine. The assay was immunoSEQ multiplex PCR, and TCRdb's table has in-frame clones only and misses some. Of around 170,000 clones detected, more than 75% appear once; the ten largest clones hold 0.75% to 1%. This sample comprised peripheral blood, obtained on day 0 of AZD1222 vaccination. These receptors all stem from an adult in good health.

This sequence joins TRBV5-1 and TRBJ2-7, with 9 bases fitting TRBD2. CDR1 and CDR2 (germline): SGHRS, YFSETQ. Unmatched junction bases numbered 5, after V lost 2 bases and J lost 2 bases. The CDR3 is 15 residues long. The CDR3 loop reads CASSFGLASPYEQYF. The CDR3 DNA follows: TGCGCCAGCAGCTTTGGACTAGCGAGCCCCTACGAGCAGTACTTC.

The chain carries TRBV28 and TRBJ2-7; D is possibly TRBD1 (5 bases). The CDR3 has 15 residues. V lost 5 bases and J 3 bases, leaving 17 bases between the germline ends. CDR1 is MDHEN, CDR2 SYDVKM, per germline. The CDR3 DNA follows: TGTGCCAGCAGTATGGACATTGGGCACAGCTACGAGCAGTACTTC. Translating gives CASSMDIGHSYEQYF.

The V call is TRBV18, the J call TRBJ1-2, with 8 bases matching TRBD1. V gave up 4 bases and J gave up 6 bases; unmatched junction bases: 10. The CDR3 covers 15 residues. CDR1 is KGHSH and CDR2 is LQKENI in the germline V gene. The CDR3 sequence: CASSLSRGPLDGYTF. The CDR3 region has the DNA TGTGCCAGCTCACTGTCCAGGGGGCCATTGGATGGCTACACCTTC.

V and J are TRBV3-1 (or the pseudogene TRBV3-2) and TRBJ2-2; D may correspond to TRBD1 or TRBD2 (6 bases each). Per the germline V gene, CDR1 is LGHDT and CDR2 is YNNKEL (reference sequence). The length of the CDR3 is 16 residues. Trimming removed 2 bases from V and 4 bases from J, with 14 bases in between. The DNA of the CDR3 is TGTGCCAGCAGCCAAACACAGGGAGGAGTCACCGGGGAGCTGTTTTTT. Its protein product is CASSQTQGGVTGELFF.

This clone came up once. The V and J genes are TRBV29-1 and TRBJ2-7; D is uncertain. The ends were cut back, 7 bases at V and 0 bases at J, with 10 bases in the middle. The CDR3 sequence is 12 residues long. Per germline, CDR1 SQVTM and CDR2 ANQGSEA. CDR3 sequence (DNA): TGCAGCGGAATCGACTTCTCCTACGAGCAGTACTTC. It translates to CSGIDFSYEQYF.

V is TRBV25-1 and J is TRBJ1-6; 10 bases agree with TRBD1. Per germline, CDR1 MGHDK and CDR2 SYGVNS. The CDR3 has 15 amino acids. The junction had 3 bases not matched to a gene; V was cut back by 2 bases and J by 8 bases. CDR3 protein: CASSELGQGYSPLHF. The CDR3 DNA follows: TGTGCCAGCAGTGAACTGGGACAGGGGTATTCACCCCTCCACTTT.

The chain employs TRBV5-4 and TRBJ2-5; the D gene is possibly TRBD1 (6 bases). The germline V gene has CDR1 SGHNT and CDR2 YYREEE (reference sequence). This CDR3 region has 14 residues. V was clipped by 0 bases and J by 5 bases, with 11 bases between them. Written as DNA, the CDR3 is TGTGCCAGCAGCTTGGTGGGGGCAGGGGAGACCCAGTACTTC. This sequence encodes CASSLVGAGETQYF.

The chain has TRBV20-1 and TRBJ1-4, with D possibly being TRBD1 (5 bases). CDR1 is DFQATT and CDR2 is SNEGSKA in the germline V gene (reference sequence). This CDR3 spans 12 amino acids. Trimming shortened V by 3 bases and J by 7 bases, and 9 bases separated the two germline ends. The CDR3 region is CSASTQGEKLFF. The DNA of the CDR3 is TGCAGTGCTAGTACTCAGGGTGAAAAACTGTTTTTT.

The genes are TRBV27 and TRBJ1-3; D is uncertain. Germline CDR1 is MNHEY and CDR2 is SMNVEV (reference sequence). The CDR3 loop spans 13 amino acids. V was cut by 6 bases and J by 0 bases, with 6 bases left in between. CDR3 sequence reads: CASSKTSGNTIYF. The CDR3 coding sequence is TGTGCCAGCAGCAAAACCTCTGGAAACACCATATATTTT.

The chain employs TRBV28 and TRBJ2-7; D possibly corresponds to TRBD1 (6 bases). V shed 7 bases and J shed 2 bases, with 15 bases lying between them. Looked up from germline, CDR1 is MDHEN and CDR2 is SYDVKM. The CDR3 consists of 14 residues. The CDR3 nucleotides read TGTGCCAGCATAAAAACAGGGAACCCCTACGAGCAGTACTTC. Translation: CASIKTGNPYEQYF.

The chain is built from TRBV14 and TRBJ2-1; D is ambiguous. Trimming took 0 bases from V and 4 from J, leaving 4 bases between them. The CDR3 is made up of 13 amino acids. Germline lookup yields CDR1 SGHDN and CDR2 FVKESK. The CDR3 region has the DNA TGTGCCAGCAGCCAAGATCTGTACAATGAGCAGTTCTTC. It encodes CASSQDLYNEQFF. The full variable domain, with the rest looked up from reference TRBV14 and TRBJ2-1, is EAGVTQFPSHSVIEKGQTVTLRCDPISGHDNLYWYRRVMGKEIKFLLHFVKESKQDESGMPNNRFLAERTGGTYSTLKVQPAELEDSGVYFCASSQDLYNEQFFGPGTRLTVL.

The rearrangement uses TRBV28 and TRBJ2-7; 12 bases match TRBD1. CDR3 size: 15 residues. V was pared by 2 bases and J by 5 bases, with 4 bases of the junction left unmatched. Germline V lookup: CDR1 MDHEN, CDR2 SYDVKM. The CDR3 sequence: CASSLRDRGQNEQYF. Here the CDR3 DNA reads TGTGCCAGCAGTTTAAGGGACAGGGGGCAAAACGAGCAGTACTTC. The full variable domain, with the rest looked up from reference TRBV28 and TRBJ2-7, is DVKVTQSSRYLVKRTGEKVFLECVQDMDHENMFWYRQDPGLGLRLIYFSYDVKMKEKGDIPEGYSVSREKKERFSLILESASTNQTSMYLCASSLRDRGQNEQYFGPGTRLTVT.

The gene calls are TRBV5-1 and TRBJ1-2; 7 bases match TRBD1. The CDR3 spans 12 residues. Germline V gives CDR1 SGHRS, CDR2 YFSETQ. The ends lost 3 bases at V and 7 bases at J; junction bases unmatched: 3. DNA for the CDR3: TGCGCCAGCAGCTCGGGACAGTCTGGCTACACCTTC. This gives the protein CASSSGQSGYTF.

This clone appeared a single time. The J gene is TRBJ2-3, the V gene TRBV18, with D perhaps matching TRBD2 (5 bases). The V gene's germline CDR1 is KGHSH and CDR2 LQKENI. Between the trimmed V and J ends, which lost 0 bases and 5 bases, there was a span of 9 bases. CDR3 size: 14 residues. CDR3 sequence reads: CASSPPGSGDTQYF. The CDR3 nucleotides are TGTGCCAGCTCACCACCAGGGAGCGGAGATACGCAGTATTTT.

This chain connects TRBV5-6 to TRBJ2-7; perhaps TRBD2 as D (5 bases). V was clipped by 0 bases and J by 5 bases, with 15 bases between them. This CDR3 comprises 15 residues. CDR1 and CDR2 (germline): SGHDT, YYEEEE. This CDR3 is CASSLVSGFIDEQYF. The CDR3 nucleotides read TGTGCCAGCAGCTTGGTATCGGGGTTCATCGACGAGCAGTACTTC.

The rearrangement joins TRBV5-5 to TRBJ1-2; 11 nucleotides line up with TRBD1. The V segment lost 4 bases and the J segment 2 bases; nucleotides outside the gene matches: 1. The CDR3 covers 14 residues. The germline CDR1 and CDR2 sequences are SGHKS and YYEKEE (reference sequence). In nucleotides, the CDR3 is TGTGCCAGCAGCCGGGACAGGGGGAACTATGGCTACACCTTC. Its translation is CASSRDRGNYGYTF. Combining the CDR3 with reference TRBV5-5 and TRBJ1-2 gives the whole variable domain DAGVTQSPTHLIKTRGQQVTLRCSPISGHKSVSWYQQVLGQGPQFIFQYYEKEERGRGNFPDRFSARQFPNYSSELNVNALLLGDSALYLCASSRDRGNYGYTFGSGTRLTVV.

The genes are TRBV21-1 and TRBJ2-3. TRBV21-1 has pseudogene status. The CDR3 consists of 16 residues. CDR3 loop: CASSKGLKRATDTQYF. The CDR3 region has the DNA TGTGCCAGCAGCAAAGGCCTTAAACGGGCGACAGATACGCAGTATTTT.

Only a few counts were recorded for this clone. The chain is built from TRBV2 and TRBJ1-6, with 7 nucleotides matching TRBD1. Trimming took 6 bases from V and 7 from J; bases not matched to a gene: 9. Germline V gene lookup returns CDR1 SNHLY and CDR2 FYNNEI. The CDR3 contains 15 residues. The CDR3 sequence: CASSSDRAGNSPLHF. CDR3 DNA: TGTGCCAGCAGCTCCGACAGGGCCGGCAATTCACCCCTCCACTTT.

This clone was detected once. The V gene is TRBV9, the J gene TRBJ2-6, with TRBD1 as a possible D gene (5 bases). CDR1 and CDR2 from the germline V gene are SGDLS and YYNGEE. CDR3 length: 14 residues. The V gene lost 7 bases and the J gene lost 3 bases, with 11 bases spanning the gap. CDR3 bases: TGTGCCAGCGGCAGGGCGAATGGGGCCAACGTCCTGACTTTC. As protein: CASGRANGANVLTF.

The chain combines TRBV28 with TRBJ1-2; 12 bases fit TRBD1. Germline CDR1 and CDR2: MDHEN and SYDVKM. CDR3 length: 15 residues. Trimming at V came to 5 bases and at J to 6 bases, leaving 7 bases not matched to a gene. The CDR3 DNA sequence: TGTGCCAGCAGTCCCCCGGGACAGGGGGCTGATGGCTACACCTTC. Protein sequence: CASSPPGQGADGYTF.

The chain carries TRBV11-2 and TRBJ2-5, with 8 bases identical to TRBD1. J lost 5 bases, V lost 1 base, and 6 bases had no gene match. Germline V CDR1 and CDR2: SGHAT, FQNNGV. The CDR3 extends over 15 amino acids. CDR3 bases: TGTGCCAGCAGCTTAGTTTCAGGGGGCTCGGAGACCCAGTACTTC. This translates into CASSLVSGGSETQYF.

The V and J genes are TRBV4-1 and TRBJ2-1; the D is unclear. The V and J ends lost 6 bases and 0 bases respectively, with 12 bases between them. Germline CDR1 reads MGHRA; CDR2 reads YSYEKL. The CDR3 runs to 15 residues. The CDR3 DNA is TGCGCCAGCAGGCAGGCGCCGAGCTCCTACAATGAGCAGTTCTTC. Protein: CASRQAPSSYNEQFF.

J is TRBJ1-1 and V is TRBV19; no definite D call. Trimming removed 5 bases from V and 0 bases from J, with 7 bases in between. Germline V lookup: CDR1 LNHDA, CDR2 SQIVND (reference sequence). This CDR3 spans 13 amino acids. CDR3 region: CASSVTVNTEAFF. In DNA form, the CDR3 reads TGTGCCAGTAGTGTGACGGTGAACACTGAAGCTTTCTTT.

The rearrangement uses TRBV10-2 and TRBJ1-5, with unresolved D. CDR1 and CDR2 (germline): WSHSY, SAAADI. The CDR3 contains 14 residues. V was cut by 3 bases and J by 1 base, with 7 bases left in between. As DNA, the CDR3 is TGCGCCAGCAGTGAAACGAGGAGCAATCAGCCCCAGCATTTT. Translating gives CASSETRSNQPQHF.

In this sample, this clone turned up once. The chain is built from TRBV11-2 and TRBJ2-5; 15 bases fit TRBD2. The V segment lost 1 base and the J segment 5 bases; nucleotides outside the gene matches: 5. The CDR3 length is 17 residues. Germline loops: CDR1 SGHAT, CDR2 FQNNGV. CDR3 protein: CASSLGTSGGARETQYF. CDR3 DNA sequence: TGTGCCAGCAGCTTAGGGACTAGCGGGGGGGCTCGGGAGACCCAGTACTTC.

The gene calls are TRBV11-3 and TRBJ1-1; D not certain. Between the trimmed V and J ends, which lost 0 bases and 0 bases, there was a span of 2 bases. Germline CDR1 is SGHNT and CDR2 is YENEEA. The CDR3 contains 13 residues. The CDR3 DNA reads TGTGCCAGCAGCTTAGAAATGAACACTGAAGCTTTCTTT. It encodes CASSLEMNTEAFF.

The chain is built from TRBV19 and TRBJ1-1, with 9 bases matching TRBD1. CDR3 length: 14 residues. The germline V gene has CDR1 LNHDA and CDR2 SQIVND (reference sequence). The ends lost 6 bases at V and 1 base at J; junction bases unmatched: 3. In DNA form, the CDR3 reads TGTGCCAGTAGCCCGGGACAGGGGAACACTGAAGCTTTCTTT. Its protein product is CASSPGQGNTEAFF.